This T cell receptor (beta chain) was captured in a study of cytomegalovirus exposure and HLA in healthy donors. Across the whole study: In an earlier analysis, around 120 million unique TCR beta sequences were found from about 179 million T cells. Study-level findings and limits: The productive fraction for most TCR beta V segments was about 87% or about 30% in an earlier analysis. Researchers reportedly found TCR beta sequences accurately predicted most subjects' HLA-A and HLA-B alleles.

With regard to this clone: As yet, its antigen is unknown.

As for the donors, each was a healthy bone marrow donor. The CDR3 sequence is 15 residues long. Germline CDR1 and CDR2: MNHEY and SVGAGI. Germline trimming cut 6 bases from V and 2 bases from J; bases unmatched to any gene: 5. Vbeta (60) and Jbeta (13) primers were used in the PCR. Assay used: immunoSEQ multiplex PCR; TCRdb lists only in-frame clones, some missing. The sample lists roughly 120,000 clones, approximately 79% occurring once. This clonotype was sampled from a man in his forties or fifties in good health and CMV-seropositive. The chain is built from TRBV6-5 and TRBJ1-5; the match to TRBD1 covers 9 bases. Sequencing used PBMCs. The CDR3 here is CASRGDREGNQPQHF. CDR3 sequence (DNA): TGTGCCAGCAGAGGGGACAGGGAGGGCAATCAGCCCCAGCATTTT.